These 24 T cell receptor beta chains came from one sample sequenced in a study of cytomegalovirus exposure and HLA in healthy donors. 13 Jbeta primers and 60 Vbeta primers were used for the PCR. Clones were read by immunoSEQ multiplex PCR, and TCRdb kept only the in-frame ones, dropping some. The repertoire holds 80,000 or so clones, with roughly 70% as singletons. The sequenced sample consisted of PBMCs. The receptors were sampled from a man in his 60s in good health and CMV-seropositive.

The V call is TRBV19, the J call TRBJ2-1, with 9 bases aligning to TRBD2. The CDR3 runs 13 residues. J was trimmed by 7 bases and V by 8 bases; bases with no gene match: 6. In germline, CDR1 is LNHDA, CDR2 SQIVND (reference sequence). Here the CDR3 DNA reads TGTGCCAGTTCTAGCGGGACGGGGAATGAGCAGTTCTTC. This sequence encodes CASSSGTGNEQFF.

The chain carries TRBV5-1 and TRBJ1-3, with D unresolved. Germline lookup yields CDR1 SGHRS and CDR2 YFSETQ. The CDR3 extends over 15 amino acids. Between the trimmed V and J ends, which lost 4 bases and 2 bases, there was a span of 13 bases. The CDR3 DNA sequence: TGCGCCAGCAGCGCCCGGGGTCCAACTGGAAACACCATATATTTT. Residues: CASSARGPTGNTIYF.

The chain links TRBV29-1 to TRBJ2-2; the match to TRBD2 covers 11 bases. Per germline, CDR1 SQVTM and CDR2 ANQGSEA. With 7 bases clipped from V and 6 bases from J, the junction kept 13 bases outside the gene matches. The CDR3 covers 16 residues. This CDR3 reads CSASFGGLAGAGELFF. DNA for the CDR3: TGCAGCGCCTCATTCGGAGGACTAGCGGGTGCCGGGGAGCTGTTTTTT.

The rearrangement joins TRBV29-1 to TRBJ2-1, with 9 bases matching TRBD1. The CDR3 loop spans 13 amino acids. Looked up from germline, CDR1 is SQVTM and CDR2 is ANQGSEA. V trimming: 7 bases; J trimming: 4 bases; junction bases outside the gene matches: 5. CDR3 amino acids: CSAETGGYNEQFF. CDR3 coding DNA: TGCAGCGCTGAGACAGGGGGTTACAATGAGCAGTTCTTC.

Concerning this clone: The junction and the germline gene differ at one end; a read error may be behind it. The V and J genes are TRBV18 and TRBJ1-4; TRBD1 agrees at 9 bases. The CDR3 runs to 13 residues. Germline V lookup: CDR1 KGHSH, CDR2 LQKENI. CDR3 amino acids: CASSPNDLGQGVF. CDR3 bases: TGTGCCAGCTCACCGAATGACCTGGGACAGGGAGTTTTT.

J is TRBJ2-3 and V is TRBV11-3; 9 positions match TRBD2. The CDR3 length is 17 residues. Germline trimming cut 5 bases from V and 4 bases from J; bases unmatched to any gene: 13. Looked up from germline, CDR1 is SGHNT and CDR2 is YENEEA. The CDR3 loop reads CASSGERRGGQSDTQYF. CDR3 coding DNA: TGTGCCAGCAGCGGGGAGCGGCGGGGGGGCCAGTCAGATACGCAGTATTTT.

CDR3 sequence reads: CASSESGGFYNEQFF. The CDR3 DNA sequence: TGTGCCAGCAGTGAAAGTGGGGGGTTCTACAATGAGCAGTTCTTC. J is TRBJ2-1 and V is TRBV2; perhaps TRBD2 as D (6 bases). CDR1 is SNHLY and CDR2 is FYNNEI in the germline V gene. The V end was cut by 2 bases, the J end by 3 bases, with 11 bases between. The CDR3 covers 15 residues.

This clone was seen just once. V and J are TRBV5-4 and TRBJ2-7; D ambiguous. The CDR3 runs 13 residues. The V and J ends lost 6 bases and 2 bases respectively, with 12 bases between them. Germline CDR1 and CDR2: SGHNT and YYREEE (reference sequence). The CDR3, as DNA: TGTGCCAGCACCTCAGCGCCCGCCTACGAGCAGTACTTC. Its protein is CASTSAPAYEQYF.

V gene TRBV5-1 combines with J gene TRBJ1-2, with D possibly matching TRBD1 (6 bases). This CDR3 contains 14 residues. Trimming left V 5 bases short and J 5 bases short, with 16 bases between. CDR1 and CDR2 from the germline V gene are SGHRS and YFSETQ. The CDR3 DNA reads as TGCGCCAGCAGTCCGGAAGGGGGTCAGTATGGCTACACCTTC. It specifies CASSPEGGQYGYTF.

This clone was detected only a few times. The V call is TRBV5-6, the J call TRBJ2-7; perhaps TRBD1 as D (7 bases). With 4 bases removed from V and 5 bases from J, the gap between germline ends came to 16 bases. CDR3 length: 14 amino acids. The germline V gene encodes CDR1 SGHDT and CDR2 YYEEEE. The CDR3 loop reads CASSTSGGSHEQYF. CDR3 in DNA: TGTGCCAGCAGCACCTCAGGGGGGAGTCACGAGCAGTACTTC.

The chain couples TRBV4-1 to TRBJ1-5; D unresolved. The germline CDR1 and CDR2 sequences are MGHRA and YSYEKL. V lost 0 bases and J 4 bases, leaving 10 bases between the germline ends. The CDR3 is 15 residues long. CDR3 protein: CASSQDPQVNQPQHF. The CDR3, as DNA: TGCGCCAGCAGCCAAGATCCCCAGGTGAATCAGCCCCAGCATTTT.

The rearrangement links TRBV6-5 to TRBJ2-7; TRBD1 might be the D (6 bases). Germline CDR1 is MNHEY and CDR2 is SVGAGI. Trimming shortened V by 0 bases and J by 6 bases, and 12 bases separated the two germline ends. The CDR3 is 14 amino acids. In DNA form, the CDR3 reads TGTGCCAGCAGTTACTCGTCAGGGGCCGGCGAGCAGTACTTC. It encodes CASSYSSGAGEQYF.

CDR3 residues: CASSPGLAGGNEQFF. CDR3 sequence (DNA): TGTGCCAGCAGCCCGGGACTAGCGGGGGGTAATGAGCAGTTCTTC. The gene calls are TRBV5-4 and TRBJ2-1, with 15 bases aligning to TRBD2. Trimming cost V 4 bases and J 7 bases; bases outside gene matches: 3. Germline CDR1 and CDR2: SGHNT and YYREEE (reference sequence). There are 15 residues in the CDR3. The full variable domain, completed using reference TRBV5-4 and TRBJ2-1, is ETGVTQSPTHLIKTRGQQVTLRCSSQSGHNTVSWYQQALGQGPQFIFQYYREEENGRGNFPPRFSGLQFPNYSSELNVNALELDDSALYLCASSPGLAGGNEQFFGPGTRLTVL.

The chain couples TRBV5-6 to TRBJ2-7; D is unresolved. Germline-derived CDR1 and CDR2 are SGHDT and YYEEEE. This CDR3 has 11 residues. The V end lost 3 bases, the J end lost 6 bases, and 7 bases lay between the germline ends. The CDR3 region has the DNA TGTGCCAGCAGCTCAACTTTCGAGCAGTACTTC. The encoded protein is CASSSTFEQYF.

This clone has a single count. The V call is TRBV7-2, the J call TRBJ2-5; a possible D gene is TRBD2 (6 bases). The J call may be incorrect, as the DNA end agrees better with TRBJ2-7. The CDR3 has 14 amino acids. Germline-derived CDR1 and CDR2 are SGHTA and FQGNSA. The CDR3 nucleotides are TGTGCCAGCAGCTCACCCGGGACTCGCAACGAGCAGTACTTC. Its protein product is CASSSPGTRNEQYF.

V gene TRBV11-2 combines with J gene TRBJ2-1, with 10 bases fitting TRBD2. The CDR3 totals 15 residues. Germline V gene lookup returns CDR1 SGHAT and CDR2 FQNNGV. With 5 bases clipped from V and 5 bases from J, the junction kept 6 bases outside the gene matches. In DNA form, the CDR3 reads TGTGCCAGCAGCCTGATTAGCGGGAGGAACAATGAGCAGTTCTTC. Translated: CASSLISGRNNEQFF.

This chain links TRBV15 with TRBJ2-1, with D possibly TRBD2 on 5 matching bases. Germline-derived CDR1 and CDR2 are LNHNV and YYDKDF (reference sequence). The CDR3 is 14 residues long. The V end lost 5 bases, the J end lost 8 bases, and 16 bases lay between the germline ends. This CDR3 reads CATSPEFWGDEQFF. The CDR3 coding sequence is TGTGCCACCAGCCCCGAATTTTGGGGAGATGAGCAGTTCTTC.

The chain carries TRBV28 and TRBJ2-3, with D possibly matching TRBD1 (5 bases). Germline loops: CDR1 MDHEN, CDR2 SYDVKM. Trimming left V 8 bases short and J 7 bases short, with 13 bases between. The CDR3 length is 12 residues. For the CDR3, the DNA is TGTGCCAGCGGACCCGACAGAAATACGCAGTATTTT. Protein: CASGPDRNTQYF. Complete variable domain (other parts from reference TRBV28 and TRBJ2-3): DVKVTQSSRYLVKRTGEKVFLECVQDMDHENMFWYRQDPGLGLRLIYFSYDVKMKEKGDIPEGYSVSREKKERFSLILESASTNQTSMYLCASGPDRNTQYFGPGTRLTVL.

This clone was recorded a few times. The V call is TRBV7-2, the J call TRBJ1-5; maybe TRBD1 (5 bases). The V end was cut by 1 base, the J end by 7 bases, with 17 bases between. The CDR3 sequence is 16 residues long. Per germline, CDR1 SGHTA and CDR2 FQGNSA. In DNA, the CDR3 is TGTGCCAGCAGCTTAGTCGGGGGAGGGCTCGGACAGCCCCAGCATTTT. Residues: CASSLVGGGLGQPQHF.

The chain couples TRBV2 to TRBJ2-1; 10 nucleotides agree with TRBD2. There are 14 residues in the CDR3. Trimming at V came to 8 bases and at J to 4 bases, leaving 5 bases not matched to a gene. Per the germline V gene, CDR1 is SNHLY and CDR2 is FYNNEI. The CDR3 DNA reads as TGTGCCAGCCAGGGACTAGCGAGTTACAATGAGCAGTTCTTC. Translated, it gives CASQGLASYNEQFF.

The chain has TRBV5-1 and TRBJ2-1; no clear D gene. Germline V gene lookup returns CDR1 SGHRS and CDR2 YFSETQ. Trimming took 0 bases from V and 0 from J, leaving 10 bases between them. This CDR3 contains 16 residues. CDR3 DNA sequence: TGCGCCAGCAGCTTGGCAAGGCGCGGCTCCTACAATGAGCAGTTCTTC. Protein sequence: CASSLARRGSYNEQFF.

The chain links TRBV30 to TRBJ2-3; D remains unclear. From germline, CDR1 is GTSNPN and CDR2 SVGIG (reference sequence). Trimming stripped 7 bases from V and 9 bases from J, with 23 bases between. This CDR3 contains 14 residues. CDR3 sequence: CALALRRTYRTQYF. CDR3 sequence (DNA): TGTGCCTTGGCGTTGAGGCGAACATACCGGACGCAGTATTTT.

The chain has TRBV6-5 and TRBJ2-5; tentative D call: TRBD2 (6 bases). CDR1 and CDR2 (germline): MNHEY, SVGAGI. With 9 bases removed from V and 1 base from J, the gap between germline ends came to 9 bases. The length of the CDR3 is 12 residues. As DNA, the CDR3 is TGTGCCAGTCAGGGACTCCAAGAGACCCAGTACTTC. It encodes CASQGLQETQYF.

The chain uses TRBV5-1 and TRBJ2-5; D might be TRBD1 (6 bases). Trimming took off 1 base at V and 11 bases at J, with 18 bases between the two ends. The length of the CDR3 is 14 residues. Per the germline V gene, CDR1 is SGHRS and CDR2 is YFSETQ. CDR3 DNA sequence: TGCGCCAGCAGCTTGACAGGGCTCCCAGGGGAGCAGTACTTC. Translation: CASSLTGLPGEQYF.